This TCR beta chain was observed in a study of T cell repertoires in cytomegalovirus infection. This clonotype occurred a few times. One entry per CDR3 protein, called by TCRdb with MiXCR from the reads. This repertoire shows a few hundred thousand distinct CDR3 sequences, roughly 17% found once; its top ten account for around 12%. The V gene's germline CDR1 is SEHNR and CDR2 FQNEAQ (reference sequence). J was trimmed by 2 bases and V by 3 bases; bases with no gene match: 8. The CDR3 is 16 residues long. Material: PBMCs. The J gene is TRBJ1-2, the V gene TRBV7-9; 8 nucleotides match TRBD1. This clonotype was obtained from a human donor in good health (CMV status not recorded). Some clones in this sample may be carry-over from other donors' samples. This CDR3 is CASSFSSGTGNYGYTF. The CDR3 DNA reads as TGTGCCAGCAGCTTTTCGTCCGGGACAGGCAACTATGGCTACACCTTC.